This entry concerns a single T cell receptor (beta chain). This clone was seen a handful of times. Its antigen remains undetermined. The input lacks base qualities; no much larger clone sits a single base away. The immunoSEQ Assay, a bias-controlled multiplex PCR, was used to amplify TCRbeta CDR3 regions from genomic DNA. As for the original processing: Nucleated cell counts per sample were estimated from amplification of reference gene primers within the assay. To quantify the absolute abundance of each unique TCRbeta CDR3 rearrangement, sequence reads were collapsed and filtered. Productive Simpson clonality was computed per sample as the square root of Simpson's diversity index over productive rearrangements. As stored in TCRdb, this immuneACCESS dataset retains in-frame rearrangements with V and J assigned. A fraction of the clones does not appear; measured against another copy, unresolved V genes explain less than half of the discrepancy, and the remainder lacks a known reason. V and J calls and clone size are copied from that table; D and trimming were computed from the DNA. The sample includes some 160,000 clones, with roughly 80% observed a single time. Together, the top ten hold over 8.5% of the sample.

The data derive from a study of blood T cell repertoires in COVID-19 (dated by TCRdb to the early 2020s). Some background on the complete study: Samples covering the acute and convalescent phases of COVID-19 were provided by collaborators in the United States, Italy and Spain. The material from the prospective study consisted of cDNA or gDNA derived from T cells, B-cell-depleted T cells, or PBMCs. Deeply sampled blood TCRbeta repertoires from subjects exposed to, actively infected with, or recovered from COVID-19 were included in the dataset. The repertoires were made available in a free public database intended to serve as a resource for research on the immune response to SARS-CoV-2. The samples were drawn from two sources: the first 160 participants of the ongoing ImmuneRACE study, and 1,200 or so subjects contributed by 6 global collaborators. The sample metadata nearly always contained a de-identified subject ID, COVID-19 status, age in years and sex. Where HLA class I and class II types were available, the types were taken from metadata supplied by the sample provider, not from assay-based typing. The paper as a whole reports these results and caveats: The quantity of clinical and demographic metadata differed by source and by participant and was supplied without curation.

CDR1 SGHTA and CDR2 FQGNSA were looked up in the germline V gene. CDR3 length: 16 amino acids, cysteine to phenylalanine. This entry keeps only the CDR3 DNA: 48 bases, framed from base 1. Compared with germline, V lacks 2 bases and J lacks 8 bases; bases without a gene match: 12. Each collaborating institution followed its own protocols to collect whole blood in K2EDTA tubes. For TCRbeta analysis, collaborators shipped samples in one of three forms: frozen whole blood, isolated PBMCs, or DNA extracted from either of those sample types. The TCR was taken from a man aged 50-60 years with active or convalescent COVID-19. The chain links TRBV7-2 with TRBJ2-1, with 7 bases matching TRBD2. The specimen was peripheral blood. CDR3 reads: CASSLSVTSYTDEQFF. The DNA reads TGTGCCAGCAGCTTATCCGTGACTAGCTACACCGATGAGCAGTTCTTC.